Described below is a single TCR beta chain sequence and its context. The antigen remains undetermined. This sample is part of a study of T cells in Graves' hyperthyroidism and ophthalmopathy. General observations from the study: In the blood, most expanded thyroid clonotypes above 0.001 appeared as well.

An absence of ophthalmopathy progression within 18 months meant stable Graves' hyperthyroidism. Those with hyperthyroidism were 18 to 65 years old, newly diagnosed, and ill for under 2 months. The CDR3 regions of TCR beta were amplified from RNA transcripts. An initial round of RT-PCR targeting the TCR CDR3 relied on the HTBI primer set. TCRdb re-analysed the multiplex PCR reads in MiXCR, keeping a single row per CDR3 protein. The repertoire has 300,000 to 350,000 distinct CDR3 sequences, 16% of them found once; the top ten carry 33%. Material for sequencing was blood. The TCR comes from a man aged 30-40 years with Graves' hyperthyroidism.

The CDR3 DNA sequence: TGCGCCAGCAGCTTCGGACTGAACTCTGGGGCCAACGTCCTGACTTTC. Translated: CASSFGLNSGANVLTF. The chain links TRBV5-1 to TRBJ2-6, with D perhaps TRBD2 (5 bases). Per germline, CDR1 SGHRS and CDR2 YFSETQ. The CDR3 consists of 16 residues. V lost 2 bases and J 0 bases, leaving 9 bases between the germline ends.